This record looks at one T cell receptor (beta chain) sequence and its context. Its antigen is undetermined. This table comes from immunoSEQ multiplex PCR, and its TCRdb copy is limited to in-frame clones, with some not included. The table shows some 120,000 clones, with about 91% occurring only once. The source of the sample is a study of T cell responses to AZD1222 COVID-19 vaccine. Study conclusions and caveats: CD4 TCRs linked to vaccination spanned spike, dominating at 160-218 and 743-854. After two AZD1222 doses, spike-specific TCR breadth and depth rose versus day 0. Donors were mostly white British, more females; clonal diversity possibly underestimated.

The CDR3 is 13 residues long. Trimming stripped 0 bases from V and 3 bases from J, with 6 bases between. In germline, CDR1 is LGHDT, CDR2 YNNKEL (reference sequence). The TCR originated in an adult in good health. J is TRBJ2-7 and V is TRBV3-1 (or the pseudogene TRBV3-2); D ambiguous. Sequences were derived from peripheral blood, sampled on day 0 of AZD1222 vaccination. Written as DNA, the CDR3 is TGTGCCAGCAGCCAAGAGATGTACTACGAGCAGTACTTC. Protein product: CASSQEMYYEQYF.